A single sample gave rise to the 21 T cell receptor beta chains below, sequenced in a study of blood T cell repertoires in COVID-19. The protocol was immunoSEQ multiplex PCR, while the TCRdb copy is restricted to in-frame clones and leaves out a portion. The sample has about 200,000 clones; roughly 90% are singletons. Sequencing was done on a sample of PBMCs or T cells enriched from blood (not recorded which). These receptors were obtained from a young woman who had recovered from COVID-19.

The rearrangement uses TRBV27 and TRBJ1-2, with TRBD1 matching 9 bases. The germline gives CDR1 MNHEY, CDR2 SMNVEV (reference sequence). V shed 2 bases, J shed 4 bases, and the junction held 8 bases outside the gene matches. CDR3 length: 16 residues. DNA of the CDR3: TGTGCCAGCAGTTTAGGTAGGACAGGGGCTGGCTATGGCTACACCTTC. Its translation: CASSLGRTGAGYGYTF.

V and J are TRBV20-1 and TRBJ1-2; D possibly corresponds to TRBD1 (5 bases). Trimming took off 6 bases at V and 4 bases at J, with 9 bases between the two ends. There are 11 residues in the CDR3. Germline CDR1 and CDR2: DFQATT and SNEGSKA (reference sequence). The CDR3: CSADSAYGYTF. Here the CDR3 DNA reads TGCAGTGCCGACAGTGCCTATGGCTACACCTTC.

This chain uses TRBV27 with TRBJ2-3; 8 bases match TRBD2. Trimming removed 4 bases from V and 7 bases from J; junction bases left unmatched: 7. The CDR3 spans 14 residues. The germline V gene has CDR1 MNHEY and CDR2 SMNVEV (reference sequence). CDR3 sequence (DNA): TGTGCCAGCAGTTCGGGGGGGGCCAGGTATACGCAGTATTTT. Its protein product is CASSSGGARYTQYF.

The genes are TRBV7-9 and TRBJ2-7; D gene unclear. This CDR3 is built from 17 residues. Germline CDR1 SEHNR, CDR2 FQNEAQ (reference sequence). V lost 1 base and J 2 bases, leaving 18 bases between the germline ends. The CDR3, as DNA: TGTGCCAGCAGCTTAGGGCTCGTCAGCCTAGTAACCTACGAGCAGTACTTC. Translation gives CASSLGLVSLVTYEQYF.

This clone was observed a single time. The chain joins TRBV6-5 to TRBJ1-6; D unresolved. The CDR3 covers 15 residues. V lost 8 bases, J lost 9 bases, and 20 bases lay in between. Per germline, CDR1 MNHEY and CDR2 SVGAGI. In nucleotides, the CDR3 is TGTGCCAGCGTCCCTCGACCCACGGGTCTTTCACCCCTCCACTTT. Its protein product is CASVPRPTGLSPLHF.

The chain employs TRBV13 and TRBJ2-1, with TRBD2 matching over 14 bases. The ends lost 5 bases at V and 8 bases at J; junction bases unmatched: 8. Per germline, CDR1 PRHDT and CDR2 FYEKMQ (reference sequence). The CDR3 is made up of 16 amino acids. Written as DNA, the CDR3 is TGTGCCAGCAGCCCAAGGGGACTAGCGGGGGAGGATGAGCAGTTCTTC. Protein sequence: CASSPRGLAGEDEQFF.

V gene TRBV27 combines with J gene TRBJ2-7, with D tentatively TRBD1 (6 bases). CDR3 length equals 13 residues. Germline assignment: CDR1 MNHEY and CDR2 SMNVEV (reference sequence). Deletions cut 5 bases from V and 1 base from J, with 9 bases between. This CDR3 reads CASSRDISYEQYF. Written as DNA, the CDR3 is TGTGCCAGCAGTAGGGACATTTCCTACGAGCAGTACTTC.

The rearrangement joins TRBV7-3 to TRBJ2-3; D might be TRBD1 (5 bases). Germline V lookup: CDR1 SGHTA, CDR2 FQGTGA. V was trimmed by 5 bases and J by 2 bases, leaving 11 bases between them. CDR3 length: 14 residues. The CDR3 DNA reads TGTGCCAGCAGCCCCGGACATAACACAGATACGCAGTATTTT. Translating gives CASSPGHNTDTQYF. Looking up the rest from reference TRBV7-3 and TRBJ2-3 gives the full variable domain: GAGVSQTPSNKVTEKGKYVELRCDPISGHTALYWYRQSLGQGPEFLIYFQGTGAADDSGLPNDRFFAVRPEGSVSTLKIQRTERGDSAVYLCASSPGHNTDTQYFGPGTRLTVL.

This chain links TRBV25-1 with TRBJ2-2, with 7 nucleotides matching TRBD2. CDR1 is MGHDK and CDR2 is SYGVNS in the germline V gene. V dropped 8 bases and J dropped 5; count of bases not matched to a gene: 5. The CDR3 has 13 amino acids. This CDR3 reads CASGGAGTGELFF. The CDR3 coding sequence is TGTGCCAGCGGAGGAGCGGGAACCGGGGAGCTGTTTTTT.

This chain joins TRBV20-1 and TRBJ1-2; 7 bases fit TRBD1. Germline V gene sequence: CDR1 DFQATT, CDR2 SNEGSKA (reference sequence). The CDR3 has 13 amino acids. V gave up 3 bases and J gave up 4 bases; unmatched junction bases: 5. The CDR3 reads CSASLGDSYGYTF. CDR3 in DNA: TGCAGTGCTAGTTTGGGGGACAGCTATGGCTACACCTTC.

This chain's CDR3 is CASSQEAGRAYEQYF. DNA of the CDR3: TGTGCCAGCAGCCAAGAGGCGGGGAGAGCCTACGAGCAGTACTTC. The V gene is TRBV14, the J gene TRBJ2-7; the D gene is possibly TRBD2 (6 bases). Trimming removed 0 bases from V and 2 bases from J, with 11 bases in between. This CDR3 has 15 amino acids. Per germline, CDR1 SGHDN and CDR2 FVKESK.

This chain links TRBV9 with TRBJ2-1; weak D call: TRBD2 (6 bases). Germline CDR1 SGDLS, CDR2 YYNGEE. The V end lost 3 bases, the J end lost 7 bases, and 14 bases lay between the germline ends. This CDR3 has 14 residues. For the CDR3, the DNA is TGTGCCAGCAGCGGCTCAGGGCGGGGAAATGAGCAGTTCTTC. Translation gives CASSGSGRGNEQFF.

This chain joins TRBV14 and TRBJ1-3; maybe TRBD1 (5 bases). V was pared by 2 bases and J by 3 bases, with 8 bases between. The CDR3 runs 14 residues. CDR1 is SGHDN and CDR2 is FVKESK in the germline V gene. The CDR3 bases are TGTGCCAGCAGCCAACGGGGGAGTGGAAACACCATATATTTT. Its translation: CASSQRGSGNTIYF.

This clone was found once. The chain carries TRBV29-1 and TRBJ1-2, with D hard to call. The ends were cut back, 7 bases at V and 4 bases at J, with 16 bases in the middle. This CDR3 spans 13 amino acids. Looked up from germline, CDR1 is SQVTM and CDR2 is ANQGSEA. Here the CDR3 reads CSASGSERYGYTF. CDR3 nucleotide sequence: TGCAGCGCCTCGGGGTCCGAGCGCTATGGCTACACCTTC.

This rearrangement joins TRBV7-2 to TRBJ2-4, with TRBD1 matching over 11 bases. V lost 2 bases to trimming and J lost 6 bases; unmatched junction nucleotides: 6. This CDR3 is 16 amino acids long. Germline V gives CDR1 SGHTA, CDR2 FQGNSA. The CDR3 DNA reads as TGTGCCAGCAGCTTACTCGGACAGGGGGCGAGAAACATTCAGTACTTC. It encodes CASSLLGQGARNIQYF.

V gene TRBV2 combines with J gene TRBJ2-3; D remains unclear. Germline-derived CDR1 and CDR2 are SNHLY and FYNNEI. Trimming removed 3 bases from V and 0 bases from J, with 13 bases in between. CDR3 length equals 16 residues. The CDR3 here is CASSDPLIVSTDTQYF. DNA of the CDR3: TGTGCCAGCAGTGACCCACTAATCGTAAGCACAGATACGCAGTATTTT.

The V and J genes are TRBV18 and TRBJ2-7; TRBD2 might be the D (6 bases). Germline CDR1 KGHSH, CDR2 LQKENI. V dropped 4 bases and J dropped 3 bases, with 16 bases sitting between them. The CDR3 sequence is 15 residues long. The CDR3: CASSLGMPGDYEQYF. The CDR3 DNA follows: TGTGCCAGCTCACTAGGGATGCCGGGGGACTACGAGCAGTACTTC.

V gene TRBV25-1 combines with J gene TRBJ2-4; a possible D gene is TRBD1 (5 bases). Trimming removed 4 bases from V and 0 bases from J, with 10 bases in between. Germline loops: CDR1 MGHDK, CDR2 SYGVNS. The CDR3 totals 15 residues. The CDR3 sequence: CASSGGSVAKNIQYF. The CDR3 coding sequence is TGTGCCAGCAGTGGGGGCTCCGTAGCCAAAAACATTCAGTACTTC.

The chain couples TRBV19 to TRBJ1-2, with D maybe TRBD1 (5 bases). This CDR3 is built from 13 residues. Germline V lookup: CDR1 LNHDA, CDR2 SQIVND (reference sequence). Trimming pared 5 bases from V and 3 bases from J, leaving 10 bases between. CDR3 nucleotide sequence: TGTGCCAGTAGTCAGACAGAGTACTATGGCTACACCTTC. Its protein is CASSQTEYYGYTF.

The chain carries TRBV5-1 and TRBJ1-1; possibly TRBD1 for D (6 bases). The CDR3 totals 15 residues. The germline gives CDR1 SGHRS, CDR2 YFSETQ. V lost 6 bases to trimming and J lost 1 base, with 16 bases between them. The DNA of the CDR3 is TGCGCCAGCACCGATACCGGGACACCGAACACTGAAGCTTTCTTT. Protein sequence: CASTDTGTPNTEAFF.

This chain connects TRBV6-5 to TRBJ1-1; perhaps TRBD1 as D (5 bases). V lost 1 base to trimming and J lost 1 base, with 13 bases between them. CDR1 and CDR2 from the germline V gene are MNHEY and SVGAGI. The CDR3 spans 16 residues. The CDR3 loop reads CASSYFLPGPNTEAFF. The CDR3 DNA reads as TGTGCCAGCAGTTACTTTTTACCAGGGCCGAACACTGAAGCTTTCTTT.